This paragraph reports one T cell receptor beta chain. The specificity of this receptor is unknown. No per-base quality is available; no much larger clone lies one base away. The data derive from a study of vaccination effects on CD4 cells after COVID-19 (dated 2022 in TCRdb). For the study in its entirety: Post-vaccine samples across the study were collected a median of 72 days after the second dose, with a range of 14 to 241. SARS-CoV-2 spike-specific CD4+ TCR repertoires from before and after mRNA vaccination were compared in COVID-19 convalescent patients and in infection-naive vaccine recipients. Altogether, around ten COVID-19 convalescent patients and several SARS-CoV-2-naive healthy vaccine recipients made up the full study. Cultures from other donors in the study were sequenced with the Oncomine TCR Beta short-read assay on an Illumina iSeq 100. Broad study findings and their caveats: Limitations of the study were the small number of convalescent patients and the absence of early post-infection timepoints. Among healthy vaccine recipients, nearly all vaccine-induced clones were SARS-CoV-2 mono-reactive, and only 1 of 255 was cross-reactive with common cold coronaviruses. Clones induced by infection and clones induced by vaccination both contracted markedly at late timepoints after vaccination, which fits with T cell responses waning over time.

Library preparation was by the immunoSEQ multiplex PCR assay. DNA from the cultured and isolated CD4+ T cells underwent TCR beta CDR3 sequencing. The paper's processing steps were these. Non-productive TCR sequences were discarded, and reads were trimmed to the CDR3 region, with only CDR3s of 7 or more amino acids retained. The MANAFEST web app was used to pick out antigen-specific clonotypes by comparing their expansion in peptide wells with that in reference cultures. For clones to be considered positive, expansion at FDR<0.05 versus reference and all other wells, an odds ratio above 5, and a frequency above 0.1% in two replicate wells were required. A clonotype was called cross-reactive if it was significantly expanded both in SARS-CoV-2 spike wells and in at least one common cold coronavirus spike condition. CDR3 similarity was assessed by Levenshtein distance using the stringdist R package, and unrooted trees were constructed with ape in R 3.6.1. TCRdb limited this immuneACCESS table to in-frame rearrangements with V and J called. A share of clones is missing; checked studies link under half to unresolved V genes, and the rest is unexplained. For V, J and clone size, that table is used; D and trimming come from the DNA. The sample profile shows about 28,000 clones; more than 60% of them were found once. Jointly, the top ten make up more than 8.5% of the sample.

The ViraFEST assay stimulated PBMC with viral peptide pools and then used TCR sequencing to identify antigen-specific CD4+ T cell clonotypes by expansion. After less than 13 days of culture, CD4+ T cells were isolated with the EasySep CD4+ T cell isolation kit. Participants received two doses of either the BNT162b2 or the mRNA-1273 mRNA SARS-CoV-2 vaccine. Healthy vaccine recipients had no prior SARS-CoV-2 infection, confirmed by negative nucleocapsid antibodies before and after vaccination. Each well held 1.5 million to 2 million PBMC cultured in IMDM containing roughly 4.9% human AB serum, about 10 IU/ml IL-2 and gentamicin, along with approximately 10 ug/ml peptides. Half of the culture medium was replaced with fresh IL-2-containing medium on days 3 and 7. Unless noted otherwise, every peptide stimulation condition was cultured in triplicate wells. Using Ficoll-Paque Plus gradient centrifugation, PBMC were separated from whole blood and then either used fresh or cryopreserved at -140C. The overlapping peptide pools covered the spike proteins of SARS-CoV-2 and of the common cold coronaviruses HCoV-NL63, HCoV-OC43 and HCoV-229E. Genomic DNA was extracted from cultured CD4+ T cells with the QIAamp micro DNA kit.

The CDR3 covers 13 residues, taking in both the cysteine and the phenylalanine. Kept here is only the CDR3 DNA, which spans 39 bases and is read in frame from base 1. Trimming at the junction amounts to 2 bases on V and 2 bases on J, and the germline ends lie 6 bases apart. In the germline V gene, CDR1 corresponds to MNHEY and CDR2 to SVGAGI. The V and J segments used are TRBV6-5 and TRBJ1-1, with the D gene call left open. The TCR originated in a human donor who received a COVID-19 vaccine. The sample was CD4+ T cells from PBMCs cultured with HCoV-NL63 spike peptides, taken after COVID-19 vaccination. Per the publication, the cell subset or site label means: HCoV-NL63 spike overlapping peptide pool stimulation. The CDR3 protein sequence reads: CASSYNTNTEAFF. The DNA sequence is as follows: TGTGCCAGCAGTTACAATACTAACACTGAAGCTTTCTTT.